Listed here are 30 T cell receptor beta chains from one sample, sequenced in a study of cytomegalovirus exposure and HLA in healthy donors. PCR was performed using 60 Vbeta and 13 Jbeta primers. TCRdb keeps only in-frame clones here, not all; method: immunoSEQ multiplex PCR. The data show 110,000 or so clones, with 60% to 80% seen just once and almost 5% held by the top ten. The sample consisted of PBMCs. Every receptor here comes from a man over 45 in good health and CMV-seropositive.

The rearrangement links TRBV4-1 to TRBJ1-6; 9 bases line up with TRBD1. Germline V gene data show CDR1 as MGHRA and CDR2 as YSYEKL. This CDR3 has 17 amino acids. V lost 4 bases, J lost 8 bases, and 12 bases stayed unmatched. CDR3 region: CASSRELPGQGYSPLHF. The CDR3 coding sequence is TGCGCCAGCAGCCGAGAGCTACCGGGACAGGGATATTCACCCCTCCACTTT.

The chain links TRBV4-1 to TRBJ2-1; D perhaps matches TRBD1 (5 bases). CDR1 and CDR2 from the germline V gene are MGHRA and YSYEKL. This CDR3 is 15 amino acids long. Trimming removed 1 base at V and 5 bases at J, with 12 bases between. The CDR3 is CASSQARGRHNEQFF. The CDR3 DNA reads TGCGCCAGCAGCCAAGCAAGGGGCAGGCACAATGAGCAGTTCTTC.

The CDR3 protein is CAWTGNTDTQYF. CDR3 bases: TGTGCCTGGACGGGGAACACAGATACGCAGTATTTT. The V call is TRBV30, the J call TRBJ2-3, with D maybe TRBD2 (5 bases). V was cut by 4 bases and J by 2 bases, with 7 bases left in between. This CDR3 has 12 amino acids. Germline loops: CDR1 GTSNPN, CDR2 SVGIG (reference sequence). Using reference TRBV30 and TRBJ2-3 for the parts outside the CDR3, the full variable domain is SQTIHQWPATLVQPVGSPLSLECTVEGTSNPNLYWYRQAAGRGLQLLFYSVGIGQISSEVPQNLSASRPQDRQFILSSKKLLLSDSGFYLCAWTGNTDTQYFGPGTRLTVL.

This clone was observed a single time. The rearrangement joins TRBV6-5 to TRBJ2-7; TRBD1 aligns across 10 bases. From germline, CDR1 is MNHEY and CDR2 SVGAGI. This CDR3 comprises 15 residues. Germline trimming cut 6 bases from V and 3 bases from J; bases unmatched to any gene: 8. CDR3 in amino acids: CASSHRDRGLYEQYF. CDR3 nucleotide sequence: TGTGCCAGCAGCCACCGGGACAGGGGACTCTACGAGCAGTACTTC.

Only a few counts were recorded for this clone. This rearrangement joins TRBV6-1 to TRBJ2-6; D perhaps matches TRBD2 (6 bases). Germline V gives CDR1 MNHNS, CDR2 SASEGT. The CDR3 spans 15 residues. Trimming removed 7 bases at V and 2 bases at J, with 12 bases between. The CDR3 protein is CASTSRGTGANVLTF. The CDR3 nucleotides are TGTGCCAGCACCTCTCGGGGGACTGGGGCCAACGTCCTGACTTTC.

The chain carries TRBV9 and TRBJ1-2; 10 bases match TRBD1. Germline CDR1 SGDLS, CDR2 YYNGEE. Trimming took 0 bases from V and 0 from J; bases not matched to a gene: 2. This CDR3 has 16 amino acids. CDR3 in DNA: TGTGCCAGCAGCGTAGGCGGACAGGGGGCTAACTATGGCTACACCTTC. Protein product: CASSVGGQGANYGYTF.

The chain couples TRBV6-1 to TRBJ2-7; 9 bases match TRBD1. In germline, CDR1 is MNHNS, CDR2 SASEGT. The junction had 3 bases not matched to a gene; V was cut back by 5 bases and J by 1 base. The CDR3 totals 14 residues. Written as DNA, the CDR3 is TGTGCCAGCAGTTGGGACAGGGCTTCCTACGAGCAGTACTTC. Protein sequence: CASSWDRASYEQYF.

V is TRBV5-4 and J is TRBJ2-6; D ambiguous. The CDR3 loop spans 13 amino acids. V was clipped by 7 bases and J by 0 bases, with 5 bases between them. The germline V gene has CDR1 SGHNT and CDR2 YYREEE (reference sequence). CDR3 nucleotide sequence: TGTGCCAGCCGGAGCTCTGGGGCCAACGTCCTGACTTTC. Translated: CASRSSGANVLTF.

The DNA of the CDR3 is TGTGCCTGGAGTAGGGACAAAACTCCTCCGACAGCTTTCTTT. Amino acids: CAWSRDKTPPTAFF. This chain joins TRBV30 and TRBJ1-1, with D possibly being TRBD1 (6 bases). Per germline, CDR1 GTSNPN and CDR2 SVGIG (reference sequence). The V end lost 2 bases, the J end lost 10 bases, and 20 bases lay between the germline ends. The CDR3 extends over 14 amino acids. The full variable domain, with the rest looked up from reference TRBV30 and TRBJ1-1, is SQTIHQWPATLVQPVGSPLSLECTVEGTSNPNLYWYRQAAGRGLQLLFYSVGIGQISSEVPQNLSASRPQDRQFILSSKKLLLSDSGFYLCAWSRDKTPPTAFFGQGTRLTVV.

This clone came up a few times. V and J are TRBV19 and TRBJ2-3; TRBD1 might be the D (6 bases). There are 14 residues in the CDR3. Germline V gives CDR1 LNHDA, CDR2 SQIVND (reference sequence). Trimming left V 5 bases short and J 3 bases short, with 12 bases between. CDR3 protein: CASSAGTQTDTQYF. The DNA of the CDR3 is TGTGCCAGTAGTGCCGGGACACAAACAGATACGCAGTATTTT.

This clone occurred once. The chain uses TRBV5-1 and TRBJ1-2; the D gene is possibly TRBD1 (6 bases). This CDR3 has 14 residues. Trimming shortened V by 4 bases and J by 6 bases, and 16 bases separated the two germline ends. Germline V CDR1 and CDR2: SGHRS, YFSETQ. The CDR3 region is CASSAIGGRDGYTF. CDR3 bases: TGCGCCAGCAGCGCCATAGGGGGTAGGGATGGCTACACCTTC.

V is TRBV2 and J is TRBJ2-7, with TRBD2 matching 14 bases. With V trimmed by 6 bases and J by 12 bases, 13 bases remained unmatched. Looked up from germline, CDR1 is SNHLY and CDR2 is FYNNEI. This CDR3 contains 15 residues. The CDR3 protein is CASRSRTSGGPPRYF. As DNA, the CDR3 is TGTGCCAGCAGATCCCGGACTAGCGGGGGGCCCCCGAGGTACTTC.

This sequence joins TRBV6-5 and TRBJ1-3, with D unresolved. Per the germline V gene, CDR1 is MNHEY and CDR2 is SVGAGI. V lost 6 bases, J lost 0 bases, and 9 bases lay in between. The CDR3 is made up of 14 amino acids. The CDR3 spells CASRDLRSGNTIYF. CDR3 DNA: TGTGCCAGCAGAGACTTACGCTCTGGAAACACCATATATTTT.

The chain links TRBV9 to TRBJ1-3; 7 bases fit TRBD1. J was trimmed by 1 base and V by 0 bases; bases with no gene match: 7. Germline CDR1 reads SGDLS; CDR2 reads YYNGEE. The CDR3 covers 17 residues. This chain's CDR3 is CASSVARTGGSGNTIYF. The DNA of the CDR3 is TGTGCCAGCAGCGTAGCTCGGACAGGCGGTTCTGGAAACACCATATATTTT.

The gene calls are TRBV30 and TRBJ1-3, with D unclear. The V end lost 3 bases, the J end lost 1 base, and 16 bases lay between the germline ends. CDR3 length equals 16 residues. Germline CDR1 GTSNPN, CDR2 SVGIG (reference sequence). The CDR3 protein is CAWRPQRRVSGNTIYF. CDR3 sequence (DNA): TGTGCCTGGAGGCCACAGAGGCGGGTATCTGGAAACACCATATATTTT.

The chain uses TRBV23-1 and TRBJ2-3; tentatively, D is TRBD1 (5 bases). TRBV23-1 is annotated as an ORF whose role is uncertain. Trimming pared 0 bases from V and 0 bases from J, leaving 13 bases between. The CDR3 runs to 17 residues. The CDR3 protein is CASSQSKQGTSTDTQYF. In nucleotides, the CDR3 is TGCGCCAGCAGTCAATCGAAGCAGGGTACTAGCACAGATACGCAGTATTTT.

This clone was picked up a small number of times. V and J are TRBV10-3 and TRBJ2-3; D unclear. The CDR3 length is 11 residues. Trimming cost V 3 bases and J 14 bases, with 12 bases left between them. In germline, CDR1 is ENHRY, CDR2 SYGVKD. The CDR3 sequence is CAISDPPVWYF. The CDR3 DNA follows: TGTGCCATCAGTGACCCCCCCGTGTGGTATTTT.

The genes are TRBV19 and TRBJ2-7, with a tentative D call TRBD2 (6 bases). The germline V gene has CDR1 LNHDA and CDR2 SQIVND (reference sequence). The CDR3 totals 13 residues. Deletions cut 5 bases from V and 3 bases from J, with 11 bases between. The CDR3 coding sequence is TGTGCCAGTAGTCTTGGACTATTCTACGAGCAGTACTTC. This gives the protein CASSLGLFYEQYF.

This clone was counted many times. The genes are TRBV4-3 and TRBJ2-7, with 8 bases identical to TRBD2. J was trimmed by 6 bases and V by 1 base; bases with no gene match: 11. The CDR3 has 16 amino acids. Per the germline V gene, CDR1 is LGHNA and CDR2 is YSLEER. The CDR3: CASSQGTGEREFEQYF. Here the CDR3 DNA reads TGCGCCAGCAGCCAAGGAACGGGAGAGCGGGAGTTCGAGCAGTACTTC.

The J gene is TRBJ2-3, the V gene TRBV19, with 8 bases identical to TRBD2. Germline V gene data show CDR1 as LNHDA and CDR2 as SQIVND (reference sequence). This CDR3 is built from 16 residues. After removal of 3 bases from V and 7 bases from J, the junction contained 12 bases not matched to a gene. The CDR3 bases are TGTGCCAGTAGTATTGGGAGTAGCGGGGACGCTTATACGCAGTATTTT. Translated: CASSIGSSGDAYTQYF.

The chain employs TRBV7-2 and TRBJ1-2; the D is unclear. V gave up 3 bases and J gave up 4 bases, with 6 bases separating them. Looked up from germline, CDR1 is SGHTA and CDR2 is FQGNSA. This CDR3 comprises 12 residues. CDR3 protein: CASSFHSYGYTF. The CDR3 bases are TGTGCCAGCAGCTTCCACTCCTATGGCTACACCTTC.

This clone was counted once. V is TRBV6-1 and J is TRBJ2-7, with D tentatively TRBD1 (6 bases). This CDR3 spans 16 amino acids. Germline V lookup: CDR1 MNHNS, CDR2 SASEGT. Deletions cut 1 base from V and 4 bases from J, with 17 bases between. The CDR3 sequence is CASSEVAGDLRYEQYF. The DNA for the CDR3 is TGTGCCAGCAGTGAAGTGGCAGGGGACCTTCGGTACGAGCAGTACTTC.

CDR3 region: CASSQDPRRTGVYGYTF. DNA for the CDR3: TGCGCCAGCAGCCAAGATCCCCGACGGACAGGGGTTTATGGCTACACCTTC. V and J are TRBV4-1 and TRBJ1-2; 9 nucleotides line up with TRBD1. This CDR3 has 17 residues. CDR1 is MGHRA and CDR2 is YSYEKL in the germline V gene. Germline trimming cut 0 bases from V and 5 bases from J; bases unmatched to any gene: 10.

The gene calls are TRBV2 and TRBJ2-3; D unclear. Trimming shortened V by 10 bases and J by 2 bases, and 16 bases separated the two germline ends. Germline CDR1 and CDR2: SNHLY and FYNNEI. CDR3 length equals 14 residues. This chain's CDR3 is CANPYENHTDTQYF. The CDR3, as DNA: TGTGCCAACCCGTACGAGAATCACACAGATACGCAGTATTTT.

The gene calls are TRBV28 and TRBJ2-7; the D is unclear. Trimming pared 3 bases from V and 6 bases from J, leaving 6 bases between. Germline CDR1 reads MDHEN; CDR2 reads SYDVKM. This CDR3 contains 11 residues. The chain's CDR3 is CASSFGSEQYF. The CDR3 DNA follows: TGTGCCAGCAGTTTCGGTAGCGAGCAGTACTTC.

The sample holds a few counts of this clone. The CDR3 nucleotides read TGTGCCAGCAGTTACTCCGGCAGGGGGGCCACTGAAGCTTTCTTT. This sequence encodes CASSYSGRGATEAFF. V usage is TRBV6-5 and J usage is TRBJ1-1; 7 bases are a match to TRBD1. The V segment lost 0 bases and the J segment 4 bases; nucleotides outside the gene matches: 5. The CDR3 length is 15 residues. Germline values: CDR1 MNHEY, CDR2 SVGAGI.

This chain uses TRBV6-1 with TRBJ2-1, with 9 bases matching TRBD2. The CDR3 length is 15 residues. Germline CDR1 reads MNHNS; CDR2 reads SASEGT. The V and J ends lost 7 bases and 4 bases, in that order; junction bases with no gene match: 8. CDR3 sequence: CASTLTSGPYNEQFF. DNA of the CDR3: TGTGCCAGCACCCTAACTAGCGGGCCTTACAATGAGCAGTTCTTC.

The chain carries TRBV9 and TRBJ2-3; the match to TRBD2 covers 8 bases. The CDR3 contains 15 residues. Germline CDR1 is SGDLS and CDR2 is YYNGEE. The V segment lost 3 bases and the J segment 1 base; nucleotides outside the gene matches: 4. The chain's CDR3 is CASSARGVGTDTQYF. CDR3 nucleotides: TGTGCCAGCAGCGCGCGGGGGGTCGGCACAGATACGCAGTATTTT.

The CDR3 is CASSSGTGAEKQYF. Written as DNA, the CDR3 is TGTGCCAGCAGCTCCGGGACAGGGGCTGAGAAGCAGTATTTT. The V gene is TRBV7-8, the J gene TRBJ2-3; 10 nucleotides match TRBD1. J lost 11 bases, V lost 4 bases, and 9 bases had no gene match. CDR1 and CDR2 from the germline V gene are SGHVS and FQNEAQ. This CDR3 has 14 residues.

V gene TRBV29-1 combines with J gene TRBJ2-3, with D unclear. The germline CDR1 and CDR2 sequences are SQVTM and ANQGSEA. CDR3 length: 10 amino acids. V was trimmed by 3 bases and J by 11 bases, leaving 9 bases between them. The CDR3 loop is CSVEVSLQYF. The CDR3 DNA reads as TGCAGCGTTGAGGTCAGTTTGCAGTATTTT.